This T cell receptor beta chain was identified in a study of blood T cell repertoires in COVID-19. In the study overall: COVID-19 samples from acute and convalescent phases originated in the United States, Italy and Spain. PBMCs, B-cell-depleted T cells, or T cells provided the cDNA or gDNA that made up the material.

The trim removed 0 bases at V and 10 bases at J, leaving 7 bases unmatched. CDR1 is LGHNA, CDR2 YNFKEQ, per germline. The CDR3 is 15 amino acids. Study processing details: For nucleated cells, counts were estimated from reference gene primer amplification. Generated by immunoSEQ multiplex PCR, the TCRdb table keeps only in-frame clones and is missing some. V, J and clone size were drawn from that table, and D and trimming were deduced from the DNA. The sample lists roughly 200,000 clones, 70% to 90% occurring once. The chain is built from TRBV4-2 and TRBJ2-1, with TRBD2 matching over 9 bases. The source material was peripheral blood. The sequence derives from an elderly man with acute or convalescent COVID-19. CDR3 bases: TGTGCCAGCAGCCAAGAGAGGAATGCGGGAGGGGAGCAGTTCTTC. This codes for CASSQERNAGGEQFF.